Shown below are 8 T cell receptor beta chains from a single sample sequenced in a study of Ad26.COV2.S vaccination and SARS-CoV-2 variants. Described treatment: about 20 received Ad26.COV2.S at low or high dose, single or two shots; roughly 5 received placebo; per-sample allocation not given. The samples were gathered on day 63 after the first injection of vaccine or placebo. Profiling relied on immunoSEQ multiplex PCR, and the TCRdb table lists in-frame clones only, not all of them. The table records 350,000 to 500,000 clones, around 89% of them present only once. Material: peripheral blood, obtained in a trial of Ad26.COV2.S vaccine versus placebo. Every receptor here comes from a person aged 18-65 years who received the Ad26.COV2.S COVID-19 vaccine or a placebo.

This clone was counted only a few times. The chain links TRBV4-1 to TRBJ2-7, with D perhaps given as TRBD1 or TRBD2 (5 bases each). Germline values: CDR1 MGHRA, CDR2 YSYEKL. The CDR3 sequence is 14 residues long. Trimming removed 3 bases at V and 0 bases at J, with 9 bases between. Here the CDR3 reads CASSHPGTSYEQYF. The CDR3 coding sequence is TGCGCCAGCAGCCACCCCGGGACCTCCTACGAGCAGTACTTC.

This chain joins TRBV9 and TRBJ2-1; D perhaps matches TRBD2 (6 bases). Trimming left V 7 bases short and J 0 bases short, with 17 bases between. Germline-derived CDR1 and CDR2 are SGDLS and YYNGEE. The CDR3 length is 16 residues. The CDR3 bases are TGTGCCAGCGGTCTCTCCGGGACTGACTCCTACAATGAGCAGTTCTTC. This gives the protein CASGLSGTDSYNEQFF.

This clone has more than one count but fewer than ten. A read error may produce the germline difference seen at one junction end. This chain joins TRBV27 and TRBJ1-6; 7 positions agree with TRBD1. The CDR3 runs to 14 residues. Germline CDR1 reads MNHEY; CDR2 reads SMNVEV (reference sequence). CDR3: CASGGTAYSSPLHF. CDR3 DNA sequence: TGTGCCAGCGGCGGGACAGCCTATAGTTCACCCCTCCACTTT.

This chain links TRBV9 with TRBJ1-2; D is ambiguous. Trimming removed 0 bases from V and 4 bases from J, with 13 bases in between. Germline CDR1 and CDR2: SGDLS and YYNGEE. CDR3 size: 15 residues. The CDR3 DNA reads as TGTGCCAGCAGCGTAGCTACTGAGGTAGGCTATGGCTACACCTTC. Encoded protein: CASSVATEVGYGYTF. Based on the CDR3 plus reference TRBV9 and TRBJ1-2, the full variable domain is DSGVTQTPKHLITATGQRVTLRCSPRSGDLSVYWYQQSLDQGLQFLIQYYNGEERAKGNILERFSAQQFPDLHSELNLSSLELGDSALYFCASSVATEVGYGYTFGSGTRLTVV.

The V and J genes are TRBV30 and TRBJ1-1; D gene uncertain. The CDR3 is made up of 13 amino acids. Between the trimmed V and J ends, which lost 3 bases and 3 bases, there was a span of 11 bases. From germline, CDR1 is GTSNPN and CDR2 SVGIG (reference sequence). This chain's CDR3 is CAWSGYMDTEAFF. CDR3 bases: TGTGCCTGGAGCGGTTACATGGACACTGAAGCTTTCTTT.

J is TRBJ1-5 and V is TRBV15; perhaps TRBD1 as D (6 bases). Germline CDR1 is LNHNV and CDR2 is YYDKDF (reference sequence). The germline V and J ends were trimmed by 7 bases and 4 bases, with 14 bases remaining between them. The CDR3 covers 14 residues. CDR3 region: CATTQGGGNQPQHF. CDR3 nucleotides: TGTGCCACCACCCAAGGGGGTGGGAATCAGCCCCAGCATTTT.

The CDR3 protein is CASSSGQGPQHF. The CDR3 DNA sequence: TGTGCCAGCAGCTCCGGACAGGGGCCCCAGCATTTT. This chain links TRBV9 with TRBJ1-5; 8 bases fit TRBD1. This CDR3 region has 12 residues. Germline V gene sequence: CDR1 SGDLS, CDR2 YYNGEE. Trimming removed 4 bases from V and 9 bases from J; junction bases left unmatched: 3.

This chain uses TRBV6-5 with TRBJ1-2, with 11 positions matching TRBD1. This CDR3 has 14 residues. CDR1 is MNHEY and CDR2 is SVGAGI in the germline V gene. With V trimmed by 7 bases and J by 7 bases, 8 bases remained unmatched. The CDR3 is CASTRAGQGAGYTF. DNA of the CDR3: TGTGCCAGCACCCGGGCCGGACAGGGGGCTGGCTACACCTTC.